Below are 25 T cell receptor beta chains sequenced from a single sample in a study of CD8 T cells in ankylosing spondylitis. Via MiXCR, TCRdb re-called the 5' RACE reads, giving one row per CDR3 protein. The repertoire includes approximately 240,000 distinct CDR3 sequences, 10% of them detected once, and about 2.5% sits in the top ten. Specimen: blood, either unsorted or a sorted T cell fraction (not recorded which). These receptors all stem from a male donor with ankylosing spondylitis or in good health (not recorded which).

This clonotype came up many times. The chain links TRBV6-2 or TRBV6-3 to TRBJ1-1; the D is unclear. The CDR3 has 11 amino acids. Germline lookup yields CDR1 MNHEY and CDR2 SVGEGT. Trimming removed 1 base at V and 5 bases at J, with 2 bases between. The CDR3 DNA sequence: TGTGCCAGCAGTTACTTGACTGAAGCTTTCTTT. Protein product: CASSYLTEAFF.

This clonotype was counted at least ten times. This chain's CDR3 is CASRRPGTGGPDTQYF. In nucleotides, the CDR3 is TGTGCCAGCAGGAGACCCGGGACAGGGGGGCCAGATACGCAGTATTTT. The J gene is TRBJ2-3, the V gene TRBV6-1; TRBD1 matches at 11 bases. The CDR3 spans 16 residues. Germline CDR1 and CDR2: MNHNS and SASEGT. Unmatched junction bases numbered 9, after V lost 6 bases and J lost 4 bases.

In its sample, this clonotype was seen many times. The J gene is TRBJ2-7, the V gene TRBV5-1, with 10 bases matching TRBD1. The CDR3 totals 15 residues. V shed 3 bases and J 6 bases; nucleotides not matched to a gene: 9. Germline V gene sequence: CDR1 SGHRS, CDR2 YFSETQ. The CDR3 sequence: CASSWASDRGFEQYF. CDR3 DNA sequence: TGCGCCAGCAGCTGGGCCTCGGACAGGGGGTTCGAGCAGTACTTC.

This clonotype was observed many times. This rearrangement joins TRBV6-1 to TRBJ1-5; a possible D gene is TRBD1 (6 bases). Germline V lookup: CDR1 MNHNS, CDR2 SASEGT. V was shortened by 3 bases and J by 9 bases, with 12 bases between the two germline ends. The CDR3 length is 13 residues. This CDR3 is CASSDTGKWPQHF. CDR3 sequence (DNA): TGTGCCAGCAGTGACACAGGGAAGTGGCCCCAGCATTTT.

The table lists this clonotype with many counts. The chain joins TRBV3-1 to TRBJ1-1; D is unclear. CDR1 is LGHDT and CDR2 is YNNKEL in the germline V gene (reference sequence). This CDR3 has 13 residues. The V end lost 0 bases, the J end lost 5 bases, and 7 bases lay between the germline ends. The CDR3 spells CASSQEAGTEAFF. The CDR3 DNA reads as TGTGCCAGCAGCCAAGAGGCGGGGACTGAAGCTTTCTTT.

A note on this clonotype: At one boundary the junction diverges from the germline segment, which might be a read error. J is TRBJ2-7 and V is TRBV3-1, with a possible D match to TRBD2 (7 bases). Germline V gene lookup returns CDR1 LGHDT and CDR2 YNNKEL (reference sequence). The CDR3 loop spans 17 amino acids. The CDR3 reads CATSPRGGGDHSYEQYF. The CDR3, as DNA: TGTGCCACCAGCCCGAGAGGAGGGGGGGACCATTCCTACGAGCAGTACTTC.

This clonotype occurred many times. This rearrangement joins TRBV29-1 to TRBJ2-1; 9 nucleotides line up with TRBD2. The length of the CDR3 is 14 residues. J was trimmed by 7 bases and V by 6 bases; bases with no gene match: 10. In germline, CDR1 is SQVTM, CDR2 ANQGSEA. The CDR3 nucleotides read TGCAGCGTGTTTTTAGCGGGGGCGGGGAATGAGCAGTTCTTC. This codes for CSVFLAGAGNEQFF.

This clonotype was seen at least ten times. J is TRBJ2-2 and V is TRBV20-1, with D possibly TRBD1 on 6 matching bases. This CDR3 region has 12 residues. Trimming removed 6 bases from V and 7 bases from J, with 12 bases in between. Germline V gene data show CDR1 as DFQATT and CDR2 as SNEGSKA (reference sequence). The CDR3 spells CSAPRRGGELFF. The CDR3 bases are TGCAGTGCCCCCCGCAGGGGCGGGGAGCTGTTTTTT.

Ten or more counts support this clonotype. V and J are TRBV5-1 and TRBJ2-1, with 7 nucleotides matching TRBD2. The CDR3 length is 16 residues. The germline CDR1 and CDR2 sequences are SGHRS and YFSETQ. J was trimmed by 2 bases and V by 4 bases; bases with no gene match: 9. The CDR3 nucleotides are TGCGCCAGCAGCGTCGGACTAGAGGCGGCCTACAATGAGCAGTTCTTC. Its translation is CASSVGLEAAYNEQFF.

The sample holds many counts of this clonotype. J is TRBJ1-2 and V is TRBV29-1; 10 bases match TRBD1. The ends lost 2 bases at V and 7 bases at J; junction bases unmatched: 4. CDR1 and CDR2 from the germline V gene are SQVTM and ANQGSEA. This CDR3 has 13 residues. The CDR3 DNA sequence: TGCAGCGTTGAAAGGGGACAGGGGAGTGGCTACACCTTC. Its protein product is CSVERGQGSGYTF.

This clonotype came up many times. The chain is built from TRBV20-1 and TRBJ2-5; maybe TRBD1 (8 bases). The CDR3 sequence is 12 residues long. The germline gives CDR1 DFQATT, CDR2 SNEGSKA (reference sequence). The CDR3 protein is CRADRGGETQYF. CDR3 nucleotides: TGCAGGGCCGACAGGGGAGGGGAGACCCAGTACTTC.

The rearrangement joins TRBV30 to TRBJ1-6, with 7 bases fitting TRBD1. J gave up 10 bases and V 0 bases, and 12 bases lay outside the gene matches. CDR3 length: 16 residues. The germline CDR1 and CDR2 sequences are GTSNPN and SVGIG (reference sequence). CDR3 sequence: CAWSVGPGTELSPLHF. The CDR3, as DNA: TGTGCCTGGAGTGTTGGCCCCGGGACAGAGTTATCACCCCTCCACTTT.

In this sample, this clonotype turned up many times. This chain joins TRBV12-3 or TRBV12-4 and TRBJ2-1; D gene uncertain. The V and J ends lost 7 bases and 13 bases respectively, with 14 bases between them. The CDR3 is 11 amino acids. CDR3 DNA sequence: TGTGCCAGCACTCTCGGTAACCATCAGTTCTTC. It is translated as CASTLGNHQFF.

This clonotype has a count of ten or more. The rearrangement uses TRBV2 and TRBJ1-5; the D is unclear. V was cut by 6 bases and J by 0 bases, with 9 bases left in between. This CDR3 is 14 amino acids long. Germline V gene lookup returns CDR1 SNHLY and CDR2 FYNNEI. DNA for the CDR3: TGTGCCAGCAGGGACGATATTAGCAATCAGCCCCAGCATTTT. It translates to CASRDDISNQPQHF.

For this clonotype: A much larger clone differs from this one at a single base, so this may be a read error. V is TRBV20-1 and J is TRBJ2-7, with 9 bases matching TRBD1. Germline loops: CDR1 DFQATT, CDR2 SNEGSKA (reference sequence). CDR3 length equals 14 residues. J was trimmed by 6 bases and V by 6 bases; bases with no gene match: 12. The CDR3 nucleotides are TGCAGTGCCAGGAAAGGACAGGGGACTCGCGAGCAGTACTTC. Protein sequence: CSARKGQGTREQYF.

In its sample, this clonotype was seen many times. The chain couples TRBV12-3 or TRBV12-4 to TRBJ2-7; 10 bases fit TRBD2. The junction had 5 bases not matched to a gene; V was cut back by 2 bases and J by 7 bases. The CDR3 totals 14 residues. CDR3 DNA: TGTGCCAGCAGTTTAATAGCGGGAGGAAGGGAGCAGTACTTC. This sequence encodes CASSLIAGGREQYF.

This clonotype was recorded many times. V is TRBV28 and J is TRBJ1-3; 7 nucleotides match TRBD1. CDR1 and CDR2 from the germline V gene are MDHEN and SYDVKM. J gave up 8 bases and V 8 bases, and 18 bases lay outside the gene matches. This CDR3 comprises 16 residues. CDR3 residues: CASYPGARGKSDTIYF. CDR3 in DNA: TGTGCCAGCTACCCGGGGGCCAGGGGGAAATCAGACACCATATATTTT.

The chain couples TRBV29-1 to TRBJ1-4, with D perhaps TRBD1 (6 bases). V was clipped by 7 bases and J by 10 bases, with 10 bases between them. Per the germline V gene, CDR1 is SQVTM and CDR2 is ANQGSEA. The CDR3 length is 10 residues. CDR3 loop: CSGPQGKLFF. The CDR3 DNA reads TGCAGCGGTCCACAGGGAAAACTGTTTTTT. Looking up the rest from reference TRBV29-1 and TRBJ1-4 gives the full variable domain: SAVISQKPSRDICQRGTSLTIQCQVDSQVTMMFWYRQQPGQSLTLIATANQGSEATYESGFVIDKFPISRPNLTFSTLTVSNMSPEDSSIYLCSGPQGKLFFGSGTQLSVL.

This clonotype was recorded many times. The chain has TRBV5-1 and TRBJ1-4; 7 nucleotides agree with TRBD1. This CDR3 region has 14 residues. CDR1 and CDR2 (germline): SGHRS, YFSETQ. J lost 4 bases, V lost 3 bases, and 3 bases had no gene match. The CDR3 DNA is TGCGCCAGCAGCTGGGGACAGAATAATGAAAAACTGTTTTTT. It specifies CASSWGQNNEKLFF.

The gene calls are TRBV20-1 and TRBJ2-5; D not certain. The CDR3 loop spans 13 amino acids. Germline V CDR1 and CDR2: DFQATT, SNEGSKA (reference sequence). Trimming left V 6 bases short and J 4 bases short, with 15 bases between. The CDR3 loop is CSASASPAETQYF. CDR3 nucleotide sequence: TGCAGTGCCTCAGCAAGCCCCGCAGAGACCCAGTACTTC.

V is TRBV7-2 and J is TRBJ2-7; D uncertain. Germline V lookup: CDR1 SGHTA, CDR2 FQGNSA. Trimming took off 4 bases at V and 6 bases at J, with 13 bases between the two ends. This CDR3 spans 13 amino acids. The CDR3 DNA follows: TGTGCCAGCAGCTCCCCCGGGTACGGCGAGCAGTACTTC. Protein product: CASSSPGYGEQYF.

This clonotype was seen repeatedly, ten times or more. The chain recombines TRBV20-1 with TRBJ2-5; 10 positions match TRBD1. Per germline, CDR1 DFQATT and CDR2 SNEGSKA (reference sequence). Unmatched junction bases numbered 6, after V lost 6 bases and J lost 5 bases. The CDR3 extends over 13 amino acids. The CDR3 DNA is TGCAGTGCCGACAGGGGGCATCGGGAGACCCAGTACTTC. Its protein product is CSADRGHRETQYF.

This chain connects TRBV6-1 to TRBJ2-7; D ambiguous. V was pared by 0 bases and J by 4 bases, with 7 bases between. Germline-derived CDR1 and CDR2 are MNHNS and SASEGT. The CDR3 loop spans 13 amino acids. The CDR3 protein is CASSEAKVYEQYF. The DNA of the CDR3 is TGTGCCAGCAGTGAAGCGAAAGTTTACGAGCAGTACTTC.

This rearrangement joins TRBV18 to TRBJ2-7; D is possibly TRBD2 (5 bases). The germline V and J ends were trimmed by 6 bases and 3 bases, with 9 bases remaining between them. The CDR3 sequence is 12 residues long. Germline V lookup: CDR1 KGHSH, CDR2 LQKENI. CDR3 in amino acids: CASSYGDYEQYF. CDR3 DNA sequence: TGTGCCAGCTCGTACGGGGACTACGAGCAGTACTTC. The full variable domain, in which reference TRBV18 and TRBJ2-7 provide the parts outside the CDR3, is NAGVMQNPRHLVRRRGQEARLRCSPMKGHSHVYWYRQLPEEGLKFMVYLQKENIIDESGMPKERFSAEFPKEGPSILRIQQVVRGDSAAYFCASSYGDYEQYFGPGTRLTVT.

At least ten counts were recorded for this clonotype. The CDR3 DNA reads as TGTGCCAGCACCCGACTAGCGGGGGGCGGCACAGATACGCAGTATTTT. Translation: CASTRLAGGGTDTQYF. The rearrangement uses TRBV7-2 and TRBJ2-3; 13 bases fit TRBD2. In germline, CDR1 is SGHTA, CDR2 FQGNSA. Trimming cost V 7 bases and J 1 base; bases outside gene matches: 5. The CDR3 extends over 16 amino acids. The entire variable domain, with the rest obtained from reference TRBV7-2 and TRBJ2-3, is as follows: GAGVSQSPSNKVTEKGKDVELRCDPISGHTALYWYRQSLGQGLEFLIYFQGNSAPDKSGLPSDRFSAERTGGSVSTLTIQRTQQEDSAVYLCASTRLAGGGTDTQYFGPGTRLTVL.